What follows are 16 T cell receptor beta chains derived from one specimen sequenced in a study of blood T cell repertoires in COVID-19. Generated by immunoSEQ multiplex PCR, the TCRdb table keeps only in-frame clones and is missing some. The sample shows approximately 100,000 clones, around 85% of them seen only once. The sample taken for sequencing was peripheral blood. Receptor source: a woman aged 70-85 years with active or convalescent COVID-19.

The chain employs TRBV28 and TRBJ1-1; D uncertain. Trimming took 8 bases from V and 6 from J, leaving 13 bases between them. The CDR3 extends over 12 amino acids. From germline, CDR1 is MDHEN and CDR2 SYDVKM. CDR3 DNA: TGTGCCAGCGGCGAGGATACCCCTGAAGCTTTCTTT. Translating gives CASGEDTPEAFF.

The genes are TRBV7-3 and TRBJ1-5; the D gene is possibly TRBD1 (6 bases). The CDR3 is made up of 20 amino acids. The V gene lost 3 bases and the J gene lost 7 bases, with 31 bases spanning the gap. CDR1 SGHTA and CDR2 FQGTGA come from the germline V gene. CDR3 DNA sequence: TGTGCCAGCAGCTTTTCGGCCGGGGGGGCGCTTGAGCATTGGGGACAGCCCCAGCATTTT. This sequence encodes CASSFSAGGALEHWGQPQHF.

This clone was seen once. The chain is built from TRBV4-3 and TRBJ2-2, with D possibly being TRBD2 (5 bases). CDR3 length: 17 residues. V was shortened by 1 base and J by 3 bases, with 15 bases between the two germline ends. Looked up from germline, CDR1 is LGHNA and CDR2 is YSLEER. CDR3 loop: CASSQVLERSYTGELFF. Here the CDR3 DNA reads TGCGCCAGCAGCCAAGTACTTGAGCGGTCCTACACCGGGGAGCTGTTTTTT.

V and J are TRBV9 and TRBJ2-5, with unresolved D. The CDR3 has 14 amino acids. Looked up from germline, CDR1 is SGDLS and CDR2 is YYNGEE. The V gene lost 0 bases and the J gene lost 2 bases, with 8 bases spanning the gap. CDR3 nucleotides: TGTGCCAGCAGCGTAGGGCAGAAACAAGAGACCCAGTACTTC. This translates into CASSVGQKQETQYF.

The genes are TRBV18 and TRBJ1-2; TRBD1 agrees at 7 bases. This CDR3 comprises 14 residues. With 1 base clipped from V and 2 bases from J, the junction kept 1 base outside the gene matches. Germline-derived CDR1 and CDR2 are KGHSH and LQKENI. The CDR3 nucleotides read TGTGCCAGCTCACCACAGGGGGCCAACTATGGCTACACCTTC. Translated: CASSPQGANYGYTF.

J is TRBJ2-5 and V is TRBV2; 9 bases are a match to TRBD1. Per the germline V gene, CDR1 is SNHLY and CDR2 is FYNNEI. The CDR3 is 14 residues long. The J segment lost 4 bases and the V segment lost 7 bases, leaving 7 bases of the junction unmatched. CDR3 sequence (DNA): TGTGCCAGCATATCACAGGGGGCAGGAGAGACCCAGTACTTC. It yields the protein CASISQGAGETQYF.

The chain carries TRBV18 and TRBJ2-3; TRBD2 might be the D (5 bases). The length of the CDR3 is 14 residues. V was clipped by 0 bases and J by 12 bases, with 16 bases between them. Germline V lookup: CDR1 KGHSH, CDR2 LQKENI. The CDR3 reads CASSPPGEPYIQYF. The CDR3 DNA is TGTGCCAGCTCACCACCCGGGGAACCCTACATTCAGTATTTT.

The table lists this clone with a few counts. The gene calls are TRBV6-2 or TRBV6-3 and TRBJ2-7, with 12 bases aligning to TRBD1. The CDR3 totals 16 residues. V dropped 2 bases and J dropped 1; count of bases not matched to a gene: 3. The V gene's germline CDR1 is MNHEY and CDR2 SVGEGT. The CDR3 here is CASSYAGQGASYEQYF. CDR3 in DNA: TGTGCCAGCAGTTACGCGGGACAGGGGGCTTCCTACGAGCAGTACTTC.

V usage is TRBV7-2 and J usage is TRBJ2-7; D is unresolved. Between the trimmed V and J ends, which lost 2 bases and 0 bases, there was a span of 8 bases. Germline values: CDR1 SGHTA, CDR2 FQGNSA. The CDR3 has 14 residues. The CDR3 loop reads CASSLNSASYEQYF. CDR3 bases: TGTGCCAGCAGCTTAAACAGTGCCTCCTACGAGCAGTACTTC.

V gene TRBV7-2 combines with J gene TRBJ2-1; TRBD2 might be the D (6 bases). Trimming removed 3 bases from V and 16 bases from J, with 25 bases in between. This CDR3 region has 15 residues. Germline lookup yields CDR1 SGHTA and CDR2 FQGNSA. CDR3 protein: CASSFTPLEGRGIFF. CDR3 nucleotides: TGTGCCAGCAGCTTCACACCTTTGGAGGGCCGCGGTATATTCTTC.

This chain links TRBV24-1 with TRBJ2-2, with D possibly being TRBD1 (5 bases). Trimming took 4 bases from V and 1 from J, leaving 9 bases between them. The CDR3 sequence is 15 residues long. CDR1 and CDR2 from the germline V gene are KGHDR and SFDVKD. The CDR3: CATSEAGMNTGELFF. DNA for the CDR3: TGTGCCACCAGTGAGGCAGGGATGAACACCGGGGAGCTGTTTTTT.

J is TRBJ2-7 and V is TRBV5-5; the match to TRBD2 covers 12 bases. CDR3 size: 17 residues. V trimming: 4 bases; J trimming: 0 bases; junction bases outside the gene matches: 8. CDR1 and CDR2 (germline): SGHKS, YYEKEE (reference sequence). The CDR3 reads CASSHWTSGASSYEQYF. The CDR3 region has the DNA TGTGCCAGCAGCCATTGGACTAGCGGGGCGAGCTCCTACGAGCAGTACTTC.

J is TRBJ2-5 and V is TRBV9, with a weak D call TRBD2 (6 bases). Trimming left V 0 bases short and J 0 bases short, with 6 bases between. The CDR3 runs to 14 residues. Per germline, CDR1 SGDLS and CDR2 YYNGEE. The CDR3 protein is CASSVGDYQETQYF. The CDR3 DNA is TGTGCCAGCAGCGTAGGGGACTACCAAGAGACCCAGTACTTC.

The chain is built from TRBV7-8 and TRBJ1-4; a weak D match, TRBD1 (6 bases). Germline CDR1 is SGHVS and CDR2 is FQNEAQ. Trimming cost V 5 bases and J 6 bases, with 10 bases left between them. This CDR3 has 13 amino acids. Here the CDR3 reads CASSGQKDEKLFF. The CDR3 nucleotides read TGTGCCAGCAGCGGACAGAAGGATGAAAAACTGTTTTTT.

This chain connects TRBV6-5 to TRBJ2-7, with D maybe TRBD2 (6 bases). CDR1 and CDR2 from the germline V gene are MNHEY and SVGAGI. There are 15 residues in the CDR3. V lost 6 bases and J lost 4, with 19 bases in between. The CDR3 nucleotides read TGTGCCAGCAGCGATCTCCAGCGGGCAGCATACGAGCAGTACTTC. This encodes CASSDLQRAAYEQYF.

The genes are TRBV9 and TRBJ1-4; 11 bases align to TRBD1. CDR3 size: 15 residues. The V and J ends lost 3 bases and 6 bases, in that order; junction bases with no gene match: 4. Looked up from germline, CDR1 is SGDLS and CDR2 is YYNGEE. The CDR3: CASSGRTGGDEKLFF. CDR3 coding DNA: TGTGCCAGCAGCGGACGGACAGGGGGCGATGAAAAACTGTTTTTT.